A selection of T cell receptor beta chains follows, all from one sample in a study of cytomegalovirus exposure and HLA in healthy donors. Data came from immunoSEQ multiplex PCR; TCRdb stores just in-frame clones and leaves some out. The sample yields 150,000 to 200,000 clones, 75% to 85% seen once. The source material was PBMCs. Receptors were obtained from a man aged 25 to 40 in good health and CMV-seronegative. CDR3s include the opening cysteine and the closing phenylalanine or tryptophan. D genes are given only for firm matches.

D gene: TRBD1; J gene: TRBJ1-2; V gene: TRBV5-1; CDR3 length: 13; CDR3 DNA: TGCGCCAGCAGCTGGACAGGGGAGGAGGGCTACACCTTC; CDR3 protein: CASSWTGEEGYTF
D gene: -; J gene: TRBJ1-5; V gene: TRBV11-2; CDR3 length: 15; CDR3 DNA: TGTGCCAGCAGCTTATCCGGGGGTAGCAATCAGCCCCAGCATTTT; CDR3 protein: CASSLSGGSNQPQHF
D gene: TRBD2; J gene: TRBJ2-5; V gene: TRBV5-8; CDR3 length: 13; CDR3 DNA: TGTGCCAGCAGCAGGCTAGCGGTAGAGACCCAGTACTTC; CDR3 protein: CASSRLAVETQYF
D gene: -; J gene: TRBJ2-3; V gene: TRBV5-4; CDR3 length: 14; CDR3 DNA: TGTGCCAGCAGCTTGTCCCTAGCAGCAGATACGCAGTATTTT; CDR3 protein: CASSLSLAADTQYF
D gene: TRBD1; J gene: TRBJ2-5; V gene: TRBV7-3; CDR3 length: 16; CDR3 DNA: TGTGCCAGCAGCCGCCAGGGACAGGGGTTTTTCGAGACCCAGTACTTC; CDR3 protein: CASSRQGQGFFETQYF
D gene: -; J gene: TRBJ1-2; V gene: TRBV7-9; CDR3 length: 14; CDR3 DNA: -; CDR3 protein: CASSTSTGNYGYTF
D gene: TRBD1; J gene: TRBJ2-5; V gene: TRBV30; CDR3 length: 12; CDR3 DNA: TGTGCCTCTGACAGGGGTGAGGAGACCCAGTACTTC; CDR3 protein: CASDRGEETQYF
D gene: TRBD2; J gene: TRBJ2-2; V gene: TRBV9; CDR3 length: 18; CDR3 DNA: TGTGCCAGCAGCGTAGAAATGGCGGGAGTAAGGGACACCGGGGAGCTGTTTTTT; CDR3 protein: CASSVEMAGVRDTGELFF
D gene: -; J gene: TRBJ2-7; V gene: TRBV29-1; CDR3 length: 13; CDR3 DNA: TGCAGCGTTGAAATCGACAGTACCTACGAGCAGTACTTC; CDR3 protein: CSVEIDSTYEQYF
D gene: -; J gene: TRBJ1-1; V gene: TRBV28; CDR3 length: 12; CDR3 DNA: TGTGCCAGCAGTTTACAGAACACTGAAGCTTTCTTT; CDR3 protein: CASSLQNTEAFF
D gene: TRBD1; J gene: TRBJ2-3; V gene: TRBV5-1; CDR3 length: 13; CDR3 DNA: TGCGCCACAGGGACAGGAAGCACAGATACGCAGTATTTT; CDR3 protein: CATGTGSTDTQYF